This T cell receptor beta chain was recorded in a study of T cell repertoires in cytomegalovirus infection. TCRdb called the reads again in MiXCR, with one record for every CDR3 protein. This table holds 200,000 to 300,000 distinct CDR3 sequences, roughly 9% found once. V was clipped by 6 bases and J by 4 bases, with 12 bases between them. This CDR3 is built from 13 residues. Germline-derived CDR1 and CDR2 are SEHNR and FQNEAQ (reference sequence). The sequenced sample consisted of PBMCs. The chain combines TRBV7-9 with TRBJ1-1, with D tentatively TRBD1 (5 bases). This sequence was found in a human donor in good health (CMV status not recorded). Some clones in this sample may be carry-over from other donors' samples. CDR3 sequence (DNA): TGTGCCAGCAGAACTCAAGGGACCACTGAAGCTTTCTTT. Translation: CASRTQGTTEAFF.